These 3 T cell receptor beta chains were all obtained from the same sample, sequenced in a study of cytotoxic CD8 clonotypes in ibrutinib-treated CLL. Assay used: immunoSEQ multiplex PCR; TCRdb lists only in-frame clones, some missing. The table lists 190,000 or so clones, around 72% of them singletons. This specimen was PBMCs, taken after 24 months of ibrutinib treatment. These receptors were collected from a human donor with chronic lymphocytic leukemia.

In its sample, this clone was seen once. The chain has TRBV4-3 and TRBJ1-2; TRBD1 aligns across 10 bases. The CDR3 extends over 15 amino acids. J lost 7 bases, V lost 3 bases, and 8 bases had no gene match. CDR1 and CDR2 (germline): LGHNA, YSLEER. DNA of the CDR3: TGCGCCAGCAGCCAGCCGGGACAGGGGTTCACTGGCTACACCTTC. Protein sequence: CASSQPGQGFTGYTF.

V and J are TRBV27 and TRBJ1-1, with no clear D. The V gene lost 5 bases and the J gene lost 6 bases, with 16 bases spanning the gap. This CDR3 spans 14 amino acids. Germline values: CDR1 MNHEY, CDR2 SMNVEV (reference sequence). This CDR3 is CASSREPPGAEAFF. In DNA form, the CDR3 reads TGTGCCAGCAGTCGGGAACCCCCTGGGGCTGAAGCTTTCTTT.

This sequence joins TRBV12-5 and TRBJ1-1, with D possibly TRBD1 on 6 matching bases. The V end was cut by 1 base, the J end by 14 bases, with 14 bases between. This CDR3 region has 12 residues. Germline CDR1 and CDR2: LGHNT and FRNRAP. The chain's CDR3 is CASGLDLQDSFF. The CDR3 DNA is TGTGCTAGTGGTTTGGACCTGCAGGACAGCTTCTTT.